The 16 T cell receptor beta chains below come from one sample, sequenced in a study of cytomegalovirus exposure and HLA in healthy donors. The study ran its PCR with 60 Vbeta and 13 Jbeta primers. Libraries were prepared by immunoSEQ multiplex PCR; TCRdb keeps only in-frame clonotypes and omits some of them. Altogether about 140,000 clones are present, roughly 77% being singletons, with the ten largest covering roughly 2%. Sequencing was performed on PBMCs. These receptors were collected from a man aged 30 to 45 in good health and CMV-seronegative.

The chain joins TRBV5-6 to TRBJ2-7; possibly TRBD2 for D (6 bases). The V end lost 4 bases, the J end lost 4 bases, and 18 bases lay between the germline ends. The CDR3 is made up of 15 amino acids. Germline V gene data show CDR1 as SGHDT and CDR2 as YYEEEE. CDR3 nucleotides: TGTGCCAGCAGCGCACTCCGGGACTGGGATTACGAGCAGTACTTC. Amino acids: CASSALRDWDYEQYF.

The rearrangement uses TRBV15 and TRBJ2-3, with 10 bases matching TRBD2. The CDR3 sequence is 16 residues long. J was trimmed by 3 bases and V by 3 bases; bases with no gene match: 6. Germline loops: CDR1 LNHNV, CDR2 YYDKDF (reference sequence). CDR3 nucleotides: TGTGCCACCAGCAGCGGGACTAGCGCGGGTACAGATACGCAGTATTTT. This gives the protein CATSSGTSAGTDTQYF.

The chain joins TRBV7-9 to TRBJ1-1, with 10 bases that match TRBD1. Unmatched junction bases numbered 6, after V lost 5 bases and J lost 3 bases. CDR3 length: 15 amino acids. The germline gives CDR1 SEHNR, CDR2 FQNEAQ (reference sequence). CDR3 region: CASSTGTGVYTEAFF. The CDR3 DNA reads as TGTGCCAGCAGCACCGGGACAGGGGTGTACACTGAAGCTTTCTTT.

V and J are TRBV9 and TRBJ2-5; 11 bases are a match to TRBD1. Germline assignment: CDR1 SGDLS and CDR2 YYNGEE. Trimming removed 7 bases from V and 7 bases from J; junction bases left unmatched: 18. The CDR3 runs to 17 residues. This CDR3 reads CASGPKIGTGGLWTQYF. The CDR3 region has the DNA TGTGCCAGCGGCCCCAAGATCGGGACAGGGGGGTTGTGGACCCAGTACTTC.

The rearrangement joins TRBV10-1 to TRBJ2-2; no clear D gene. Trimming took 2 bases from V and 6 from J, leaving 7 bases between them. CDR3 length equals 13 residues. Germline assignment: CDR1 WNHNN and CDR2 SYGVQD (reference sequence). CDR3 loop: CASSEARSGELFF. CDR3 nucleotide sequence: TGCGCCAGCAGTGAGGCTAGATCCGGGGAGCTGTTTTTT.

The chain carries TRBV6-5 and TRBJ1-1; possible D gene TRBD1, 6 bases. The germline V gene encodes CDR1 MNHEY and CDR2 SVGAGI. CDR3 length equals 14 residues. Trimming pared 4 bases from V and 3 bases from J, leaving 12 bases between. CDR3 nucleotide sequence: TGTGCCAGCAGTTTCAGGGGAAGGTACACTGAAGCTTTCTTT. It is translated as CASSFRGRYTEAFF.

V is TRBV4-1 and J is TRBJ2-5, with TRBD2 matching over 10 bases. V was clipped by 8 bases and J by 5 bases; unmatched bases: 2. Germline values: CDR1 MGHRA, CDR2 YSYEKL. CDR3 length: 12 residues. The CDR3 loop reads CASLAGDETQYF. The CDR3 DNA follows: TGCGCCAGCCTAGCGGGGGATGAGACCCAGTACTTC.

V usage is TRBV5-1 and J usage is TRBJ1-5, with 8 bases fitting TRBD1. V lost 4 bases, J lost 9 bases, and 6 bases stayed unmatched. CDR3 length equals 13 residues. Per the germline V gene, CDR1 is SGHRS and CDR2 is YFSETQ. CDR3 sequence reads: CASSRDRSGPQHF. CDR3 DNA sequence: TGCGCCAGCAGCCGGGACAGGTCAGGGCCCCAGCATTTT.

V is TRBV19 and J is TRBJ2-7, with 7 nucleotides matching TRBD1. The CDR3 covers 13 residues. The germline CDR1 and CDR2 sequences are LNHDA and SQIVND (reference sequence). Trimming cost V 5 bases and J 5 bases; bases outside gene matches: 6. Here the CDR3 DNA reads TGTGCCAGTAGTGAGACAGGGTTTAACGAGCAGTACTTC. The encoded protein is CASSETGFNEQYF.

Regarding this clone: Germline and junction disagree at one end, which may indicate a read error. The chain carries TRBV7-9 and TRBJ2-7; D not certain. This CDR3 contains 12 residues. Per the germline V gene, CDR1 is SEHNR and CDR2 is FQNEAQ (reference sequence). The CDR3 reads CSSSLTSVEQYF. In nucleotides, the CDR3 is TGTTCCAGCAGCTTAACTTCGGTCGAGCAGTACTTC.

The chain couples TRBV28 to TRBJ2-5; tentative D call: TRBD2 (5 bases). The CDR3 is 15 residues long. V was cut by 2 bases and J by 5 bases, with 15 bases left in between. Germline-derived CDR1 and CDR2 are MDHEN and SYDVKM. The DNA of the CDR3 is TGTGCCAGCAGTTTAGGTGGGGTCAGAGGGGAGACCCAGTACTTC. This sequence encodes CASSLGGVRGETQYF.

This clone was seen only once. This chain joins TRBV28 and TRBJ1-5; TRBD1 matches 7 bases. V lost 2 bases, J lost 5 bases, and 6 bases stayed unmatched. The CDR3 has 15 residues. Germline lookup yields CDR1 MDHEN and CDR2 SYDVKM. CDR3 nucleotide sequence: TGTGCCAGCAGTTTAACAGGGGTTTGGGATCAGCCCCAGCATTTT. Protein: CASSLTGVWDQPQHF. Based on the CDR3 plus reference TRBV28 and TRBJ1-5, the full variable domain is DVKVTQSSRYLVKRTGEKVFLECVQDMDHENMFWYRQDPGLGLRLIYFSYDVKMKEKGDIPEGYSVSREKKERFSLILESASTNQTSMYLCASSLTGVWDQPQHFGDGTRLSIL.

Here the CDR3 reads CASSLPKREGLAGELFF. Here the CDR3 DNA reads TGTGCCAGCAGCTTACCTAAGCGGGAGGGCCTCGCCGGGGAGCTGTTTTTT. This chain connects TRBV7-2 to TRBJ2-2; 10 nucleotides line up with TRBD2. Trimming cost V 2 bases and J 6 bases; bases outside gene matches: 9. This CDR3 spans 17 amino acids. Germline loops: CDR1 SGHTA, CDR2 FQGNSA.

This rearrangement joins TRBV30 to TRBJ2-2; 9 nucleotides align to TRBD1. The CDR3 contains 12 residues. V dropped 4 bases and J dropped 8; count of bases not matched to a gene: 2. Germline loops: CDR1 GTSNPN, CDR2 SVGIG (reference sequence). CDR3 loop: CAWNRGRGELFF. CDR3 nucleotides: TGTGCCTGGAACAGGGGGCGAGGGGAGCTGTTTTTT.

Notes on this clone: Distinct nucleotide sequences in the sample also encode this CDR3. This chain links TRBV6-5 with TRBJ1-2; D is perhaps TRBD1 (5 bases). Deletions cut 7 bases from V and 5 bases from J, with 8 bases between. Germline V lookup: CDR1 MNHEY, CDR2 SVGAGI. This CDR3 is built from 11 residues. This CDR3 reads CASTRGYGYTF. Written as DNA, the CDR3 is TGTGCCAGCACGCGGGGGTATGGCTACACCTTC.

The chain couples TRBV28 to TRBJ2-1; 7 bases match TRBD1. V shed 5 bases and J 8 bases; nucleotides not matched to a gene: 12. In germline, CDR1 is MDHEN, CDR2 SYDVKM. The CDR3 is 15 amino acids. The CDR3 reads CASSLQGSSRDEQFF. DNA for the CDR3: TGTGCCAGCAGTCTACAGGGGTCTAGTCGCGATGAGCAGTTCTTC.